The 10 T cell receptor beta chains below all came from one sample that was sequenced in a study of T-cell reconstitution after alpha-beta-depleted transplantation in children. The library targeted TCRbeta and was prepared with unique molecular identifiers. TCRdb reanalysed the PCR reads using MiXCR and keeps one entry per CDR3 protein. The data contain 700,000 to 950,000 distinct CDR3 sequences, 15% to 20% of them seen just once; the ten biggest clones take up approximately 4.5%. Sequenced here: PBMCs, mostly from graft donor cells, sampled 360 days after TCRalphabeta/CD19-depleted stem cell transplant. These receptors came from a male patient between 10 and 17 years old who had a stem cell transplant for acute lymphoblastic leukemia, so the T cells may come from the graft donor.

The genes are TRBV10-3 and TRBJ1-2, with 8 bases identical to TRBD1. This CDR3 spans 13 amino acids. V lost 7 bases, J lost 8 bases, and 9 bases stayed unmatched. Germline CDR1 reads ENHRY; CDR2 reads SYGVKD. The CDR3 here is CAITGQGGDGYTF. The CDR3 region has the DNA TGTGCCATCACCGGACAGGGAGGGGACGGCTACACCTTC.

The J gene is TRBJ2-1, the V gene TRBV9, with a tentative D call TRBD1 (7 bases). The CDR3 spans 20 residues. V lost 3 bases and J lost 0, with 25 bases in between. Germline CDR1 reads SGDLS; CDR2 reads YYNGEE. The CDR3 loop is CASSGKTRDRQGGSYNEQFF. The CDR3 bases are TGTGCCAGCAGCGGCAAGACTAGGGATCGACAGGGAGGCTCCTACAATGAGCAGTTCTTC.

The chain combines TRBV7-3 with TRBJ2-2, with D perhaps given as TRBD1 or TRBD2 (5 bases each). Trimming shortened V by 5 bases and J by 7 bases, and 17 bases separated the two germline ends. Germline V gives CDR1 SGHTA, CDR2 FQGTGA. The CDR3 spans 15 residues. In DNA form, the CDR3 reads TGTGCCAGCAGCCCCCCCCGGGGCGACGACGGGGAGCTGTTTTTT. It is translated as CASSPPRGDDGELFF.

Points on this clonotype: A much larger clonotype is one base distant, so this may be a read error. The V call is TRBV5-1, the J call TRBJ2-3, with TRBD1 matching 8 bases. Germline V gene sequence: CDR1 SGHRS, CDR2 YFSETQ. CDR3 length equals 18 residues. This CDR3 reads CASSSGLSRQGKGDMQYF. The CDR3 DNA sequence: TGCGCCAGCAGCTCCGGCTTGTCGAGACAGGGGAAGGGAGATATGCAGTATTTT.

As concerns this clonotype: The junction and the germline gene differ at one end; a read error may be behind it. CDR3 residues: CASSESSPTYSSYNELFF. The CDR3 DNA sequence: TGCGCCAGCAGTGAGAGCTCTCCTACCTATAGCTCCTACAATGAGCTGTTCTTC. The chain combines TRBV10-1 with TRBJ2-1; D unclear. Germline CDR1 reads WNHNN; CDR2 reads SYGVQD (reference sequence). The CDR3 length is 18 residues.

The J gene is TRBJ2-2, the V gene TRBV5-1; 7 positions agree with TRBD2. CDR3 length: 14 amino acids. CDR1 is SGHRS, CDR2 YFSETQ, per germline. V shed 1 base and J 6 bases; nucleotides not matched to a gene: 3. Written as DNA, the CDR3 is TGCGCCAGCAGCTTGCGCGGGAGCGCCGGGGAGCTGTTTTTT. It encodes CASSLRGSAGELFF.

The chain combines TRBV12-3 or TRBV12-4 with TRBJ1-1; weak D call: TRBD1 (5 bases). The CDR3 spans 15 residues. Trimming left V 2 bases short and J 3 bases short, with 13 bases between. In nucleotides, the CDR3 is TGTGCCAGCAGTTTACTCATTATGGGGGACACTGAAGCTTTCTTT. Its protein product is CASSLLIMGDTEAFF.

The chain employs TRBV10-1 and TRBJ2-2; D might be TRBD1 (6 bases). Germline-derived CDR1 and CDR2 are WNHNN and SYGVQD (reference sequence). CDR3 length: 15 amino acids. Trimming took off 6 bases at V and 4 bases at J, with 15 bases between the two ends. The CDR3 DNA follows: TGCGCCAGCAGCCAGCCGGGACAACTCACCGGGGAGCTGTTTTTT. It yields the protein CASSQPGQLTGELFF.

The rearrangement uses TRBV4-1 and TRBJ2-7; tentatively, D is TRBD1 or TRBD2 (5 bases each). V was cut by 3 bases and J by 6 bases, with 15 bases left in between. CDR1 is MGHRA and CDR2 is YSYEKL in the germline V gene. CDR3 length: 14 residues. The DNA of the CDR3 is TGCGCCAGCAGCCAGCGAGGGGTAGCCGGCGAGCAGTACTTC. Amino acids: CASSQRGVAGEQYF.

J is TRBJ2-1 and V is TRBV7-6; TRBD1 might be the D (6 bases). CDR1 SGHVS and CDR2 FNYEAQ come from the germline V gene. This CDR3 region has 12 residues. V was trimmed by 1 base and J by 11 bases, leaving 9 bases between them. The CDR3 nucleotides are TGTGCCAGCAGCTTAGGGGGGCTACAGCAGTTCTTC. Translated: CASSLGGLQQFF.